In this sample, the clone carrying this T cell receptor beta chain turned up once. In the study's own analysis: Amplifying reference gene primers gave estimates of nucleated cell counts. TCRdb's copy holds only in-frame clones and misses some; the assay was immunoSEQ multiplex PCR. The V and J calls and clone size come from that table; D and trimming were worked out from the DNA. The repertoire holds approximately 100,000 clones, with approximately 82% as singletons. Between the trimmed V and J ends, which lost 1 base and 5 bases, there was a span of 8 bases. The CDR3 runs 14 residues. The germline CDR1 and CDR2 sequences are LGHDT and YNNKEL (reference sequence). The data were obtained in a study of blood T cell repertoires in COVID-19. The overall study: COVID-19 samples collected from the United States, Italy and Spain covered acute and convalescent phases.

Input material: peripheral blood. The TCR sequence derives from a man in his sixties with acute or convalescent COVID-19. The chain links TRBV3-1 (or the pseudogene TRBV3-2) to TRBJ1-4; TRBD1 might be the D (5 bases). For the CDR3, the DNA is TGTGCCAGCAGCCAAGGCCACAGGAATGAAAAACTGTTTTTT. Translation gives CASSQGHRNEKLFF.